This T cell receptor beta chain was identified in a study of monozygotic twins with inflammatory bowel disease. TCR libraries were prepared from around 3,500 ng total RNA each. From the 5' RACE reads, TCRdb lists one entry per CDR3 protein and no DNA. Its table lists about 300,000 distinct CDR3 sequences. Regarding this clonotype: The antigen remains undetermined.

Study-wide results and caveats: Extra variability in the repertoires of patients may have come from differing immunosuppressive treatments. Lower TCRbeta diversity (inverse Simpson) was seen in IBD patients than in healthy co-twins.

The CDR3 length is 15 residues. Germline V gene lookup returns CDR1 DFQATT and CDR2 SNEGSKA (reference sequence). J is TRBJ2-3 and V is TRBV20-1; TCRdb's D gene call, TRBD2, goes unchecked for lack of DNA. Sequencing was carried out using blood. The TCR comes from a human donor with ulcerative colitis or Crohn's disease, or a healthy co-twin of an affected twin (not recorded which). The CDR3 protein is CSARGLAPYTDTQYF.